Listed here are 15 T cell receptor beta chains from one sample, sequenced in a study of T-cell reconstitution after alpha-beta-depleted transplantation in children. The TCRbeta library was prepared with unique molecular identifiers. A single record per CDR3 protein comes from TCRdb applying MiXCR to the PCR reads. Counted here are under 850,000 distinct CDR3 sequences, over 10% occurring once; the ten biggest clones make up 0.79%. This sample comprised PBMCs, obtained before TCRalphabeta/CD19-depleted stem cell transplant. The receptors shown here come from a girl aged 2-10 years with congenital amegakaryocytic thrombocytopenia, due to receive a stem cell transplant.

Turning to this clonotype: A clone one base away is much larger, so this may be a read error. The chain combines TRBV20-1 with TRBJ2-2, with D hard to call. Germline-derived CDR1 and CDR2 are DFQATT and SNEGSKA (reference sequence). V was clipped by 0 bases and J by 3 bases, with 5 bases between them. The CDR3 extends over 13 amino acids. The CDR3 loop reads CSARDADTGELFF. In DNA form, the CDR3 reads TGCAGTGCTAGAGATGCAGACACCGGGGAGCTGTTTTTT.

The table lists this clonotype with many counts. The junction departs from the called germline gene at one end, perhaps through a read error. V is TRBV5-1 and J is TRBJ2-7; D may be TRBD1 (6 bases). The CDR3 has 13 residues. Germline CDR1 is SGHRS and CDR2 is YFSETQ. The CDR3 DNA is TGTGCCAGCAGTTTGGGGGCTTCCTACGAGCAGTACTTC. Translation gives CASSLGASYEQYF.

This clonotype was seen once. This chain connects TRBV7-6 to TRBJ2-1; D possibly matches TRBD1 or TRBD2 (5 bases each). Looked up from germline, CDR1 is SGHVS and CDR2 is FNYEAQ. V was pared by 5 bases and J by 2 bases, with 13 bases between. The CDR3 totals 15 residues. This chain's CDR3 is CASSIPGPPYNEQFF. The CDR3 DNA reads TGTGCCAGCAGCATACCGGGACCCCCCTACAATGAGCAGTTCTTC.

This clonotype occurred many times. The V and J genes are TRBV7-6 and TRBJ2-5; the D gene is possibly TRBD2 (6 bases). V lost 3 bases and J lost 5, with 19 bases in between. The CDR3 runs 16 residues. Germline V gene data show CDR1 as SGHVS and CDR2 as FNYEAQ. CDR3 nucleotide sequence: TGTGCCAGCAGCTTTACCCTTCTTGGGGGGATGGAGACCCAGTACTTC. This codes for CASSFTLLGGMETQYF.

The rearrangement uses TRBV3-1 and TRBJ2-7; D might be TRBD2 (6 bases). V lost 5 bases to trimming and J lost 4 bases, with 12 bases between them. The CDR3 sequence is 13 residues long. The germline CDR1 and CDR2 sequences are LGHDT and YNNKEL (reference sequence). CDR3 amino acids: CASSYGLPYEQYF. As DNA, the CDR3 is TGTGCCAGCAGCTACGGACTACCATACGAGCAGTACTTC.

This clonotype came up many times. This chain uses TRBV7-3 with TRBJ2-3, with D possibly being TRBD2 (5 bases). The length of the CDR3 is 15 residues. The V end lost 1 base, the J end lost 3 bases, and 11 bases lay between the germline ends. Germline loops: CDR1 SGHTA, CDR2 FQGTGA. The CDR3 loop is CASSLNGGQTDTQYF. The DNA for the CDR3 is TGTGCCAGCAGCTTAAATGGCGGGCAGACAGATACGCAGTATTTT.

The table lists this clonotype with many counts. CDR3 DNA: TGTGCCAGCAGCCTGGAAATCTACGAGCAGTACTTC. It codes for CASSLEIYEQYF. The chain is built from TRBV9 and TRBJ2-7, with no clear D. The germline V gene encodes CDR1 SGDLS and CDR2 YYNGEE. The CDR3 has 12 residues. V was pared by 4 bases and J by 3 bases, with 8 bases between.

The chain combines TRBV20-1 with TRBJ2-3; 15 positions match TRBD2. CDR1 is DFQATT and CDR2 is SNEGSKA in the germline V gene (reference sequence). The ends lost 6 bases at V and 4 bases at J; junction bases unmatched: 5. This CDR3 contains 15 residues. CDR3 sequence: CSATGLAGGADTQYF. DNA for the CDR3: TGCAGTGCAACGGGACTAGCGGGAGGAGCAGATACGCAGTATTTT.

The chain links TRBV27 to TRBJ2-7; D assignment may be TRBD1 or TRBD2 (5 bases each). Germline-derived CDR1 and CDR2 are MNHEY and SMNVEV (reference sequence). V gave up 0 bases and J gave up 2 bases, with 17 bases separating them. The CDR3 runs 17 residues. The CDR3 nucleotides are TGTGCCAGCAGTTTATCTTGGGGGACGGCATTTACCTACGAGCAGTACTTC. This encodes CASSLSWGTAFTYEQYF.

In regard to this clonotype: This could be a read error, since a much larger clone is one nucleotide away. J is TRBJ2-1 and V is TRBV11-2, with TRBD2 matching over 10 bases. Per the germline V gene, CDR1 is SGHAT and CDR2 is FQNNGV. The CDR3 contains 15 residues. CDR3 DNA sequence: TGTGCCAGCAGCTTAAAAGCGGGAGGGTGGGATGAGCAGTCCTTC. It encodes CASSLKAGGWDEQSF.

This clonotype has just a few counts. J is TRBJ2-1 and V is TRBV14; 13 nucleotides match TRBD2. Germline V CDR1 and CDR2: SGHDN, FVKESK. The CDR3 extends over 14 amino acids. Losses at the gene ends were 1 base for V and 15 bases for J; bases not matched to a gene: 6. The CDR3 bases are TGTGCCAGCAGCCAAGGCGGGACTAGCGGGACGCGGTTCTTC. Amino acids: CASSQGGTSGTRFF.

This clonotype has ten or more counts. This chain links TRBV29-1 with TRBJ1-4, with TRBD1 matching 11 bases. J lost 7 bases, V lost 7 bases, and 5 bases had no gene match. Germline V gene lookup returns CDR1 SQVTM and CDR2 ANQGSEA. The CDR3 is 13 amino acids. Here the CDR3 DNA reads TGCAGCGCTGGACAGGGGGCCGTTGAAAAACTGTTTTTT. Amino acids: CSAGQGAVEKLFF.

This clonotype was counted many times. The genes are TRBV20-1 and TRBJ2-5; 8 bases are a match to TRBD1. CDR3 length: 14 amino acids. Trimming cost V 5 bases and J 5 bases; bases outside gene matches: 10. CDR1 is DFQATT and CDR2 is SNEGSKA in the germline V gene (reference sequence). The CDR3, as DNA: TGCAGTGCTCCCCCCCCAGGGGGCTTTGAGACCCAGTACTTC. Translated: CSAPPPGGFETQYF.

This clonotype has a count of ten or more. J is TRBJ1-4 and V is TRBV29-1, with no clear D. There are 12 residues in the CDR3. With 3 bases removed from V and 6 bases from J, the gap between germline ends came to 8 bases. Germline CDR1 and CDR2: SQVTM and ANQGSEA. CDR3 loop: CSVDLGDEKLFF. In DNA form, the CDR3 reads TGCAGCGTTGATTTGGGCGATGAAAAACTGTTTTTT.

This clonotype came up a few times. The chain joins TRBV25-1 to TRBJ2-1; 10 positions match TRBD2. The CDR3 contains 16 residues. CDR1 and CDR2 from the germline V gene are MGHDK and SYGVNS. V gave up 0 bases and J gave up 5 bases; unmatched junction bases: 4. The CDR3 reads CASSEYPLAGNNEQFF. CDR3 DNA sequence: TGTGCCAGCAGTGAATATCCACTAGCGGGGAACAATGAGCAGTTCTTC.